This T cell receptor beta chain was profiled in a study of CD8+ T cells in alopecia areata. RNA extraction and reverse transcription yielded cDNA as sequencing template. The assay was immunoSEQ multiplex PCR, and TCRdb's table has in-frame clones only and misses some. The sample lists 200,000 to 250,000 clones, 55% to 70% seen once, with around 4% in the top ten. Treatment indicated: oral pan-JAK inhibitor, 5-10 mg twice daily. The V gene's germline CDR1 is SGHRS and CDR2 YFSETQ. Trimming at V came to 8 bases and at J to 5 bases, leaving 7 bases not matched to a gene. This CDR3 region has 14 residues.

Here the sequenced sample was CD4+ T cells sorted from blood, taken at week 4, from a patient treated with tofacitinib. The chain joins TRBV5-1 to TRBJ1-3, with 10 bases aligning to TRBD1. The source is a human donor with alopecia areata. The DNA of the CDR3 is TGCGCCAGTCAGACGGACAGGGGGAGAAACACCATATATTTT. The encoded protein is CASQTDRGRNTIYF.